These T cell receptor beta chains were read from a single sample in a study of a mutant IDH1 vaccine in newly diagnosed glioma. The antigens of these receptors remain unknown. The repertoire was sequenced with immunoSEQ multiplex PCR; TCRdb's copy has only in-frame clones and lacks some. The sample comprises some 87,000 clones, 75% to 90% of which are singletons, and approximately 5% rests with the top ten. The specimen comprised PBMCs, sampled from a glioma patient whose treatment included an IDH1 peptide vaccine. The receptors shown here come from a man aged 35 to 55 with glioma. The CDR3 runs from the conserved cysteine through the conserved F or W. The order of the fields is V gene, D gene, clone size, J gene, CDR3 protein, CDR3 DNA. A D gene is named only where the DNA matches it firmly. Where a row states a size, it is once, few, many or the class of an expanded clone; other rows omit it.

>TRBV19|NA|NA|TRBJ1-4
CASSIRGGTNEKLFF
TGTGCCAGTAGTATAAGGGGAGGAACTAATGAAAAACTGTTTTTT
>TRBV30|NA|NA|TRBJ2-7
CAWRPAFSGNEQYF
TGTGCCTGGAGGCCAGCGTTTAGTGGGAACGAGCAGTACTTC
>TRBV14|NA|NA|TRBJ1-6
CASSQTRSLTLHF
TGTGCCAGCAGCCAGACCCGTTCGCTCACCCTCCACTTT
>TRBV27|NA|NA|TRBJ2-7
CASSFSSSYEQYF
TGTGCCAGCAGTTTTTCTAGTTCCTACGAGCAGTACTTC
>TRBV7-9|TRBD2|NA|TRBJ2-5
CASSLGAGGPRETQYF
TGTGCCAGCAGCTTAGGAGCGGGGGGGCCCCGGGAGACCCAGTACTTC
>TRBV6-5|NA|NA|TRBJ1-5
CAAGRPPGQPQHF
TGTGCCGCAGGCCGGCCTCCCGGGCAGCCCCAGCATTTT
>TRBV6-1|NA|NA|TRBJ2-7
CASSEGRAYEQYF
TGTGCCAGCAGTGAAGGGCGAGCCTACGAGCAGTACTTC
>TRBV6-1|TRBD1|once|TRBJ2-2
CASMDRPEGTGELFF
TGTGCCAGCATGGACAGGCCCGAGGGCACCGGGGAGCTGTTTTTT
>TRBV6-1|TRBD2|NA|TRBJ2-3
CASSEEGLAGESDTQYF
TGTGCCAGCAGTGAAGAGGGACTAGCGGGGGAATCAGATACGCAGTATTTT
>TRBV6-5|NA|NA|TRBJ2-2
CASSYGTRWFTGELFF
TGTGCCAGCAGTTACGGGACAAGATGGTTCACCGGGGAGCTGTTTTTT
>TRBV15|TRBD2|once|TRBJ2-1
CATSLELAGGRFF
TGTGCCACCTCGCTAGAACTAGCGGGGGGACGGTTCTTC
>TRBV27|TRBD1|NA|TRBJ2-1
CATSLRDRSYNEQFF
TGTGCCACTTCCCTCCGGGACAGGTCCTACAATGAGCAGTTCTTC
>TRBV19|NA|NA|TRBJ1-2
CASSIDVVGYGYTF
TGTGCCAGTAGTATAGATGTAGTAGGCTATGGCTACACCTTC
>TRBV6-7|NA|NA|TRBJ2-4
CASSYLRSGQDGPDKNIQYF
TGTGCCAGCAGTTACCTCCGGTCGGGGCAGGACGGTCCTGACAAAAACATTCAGTACTTC
>TRBV5-1|TRBD1|NA|TRBJ2-7
CASSLGTGTYEQYF
TGCGCCAGCAGCTTGGGGACAGGAACCTACGAGCAGTACTTC
>TRBV11-2|NA|NA|TRBJ2-7
CASSLGLRGSFPPYEQYF
TGTGCCAGCAGCTTAGGCTTGAGGGGTTCGTTCCCACCCTACGAGCAGTACTTC